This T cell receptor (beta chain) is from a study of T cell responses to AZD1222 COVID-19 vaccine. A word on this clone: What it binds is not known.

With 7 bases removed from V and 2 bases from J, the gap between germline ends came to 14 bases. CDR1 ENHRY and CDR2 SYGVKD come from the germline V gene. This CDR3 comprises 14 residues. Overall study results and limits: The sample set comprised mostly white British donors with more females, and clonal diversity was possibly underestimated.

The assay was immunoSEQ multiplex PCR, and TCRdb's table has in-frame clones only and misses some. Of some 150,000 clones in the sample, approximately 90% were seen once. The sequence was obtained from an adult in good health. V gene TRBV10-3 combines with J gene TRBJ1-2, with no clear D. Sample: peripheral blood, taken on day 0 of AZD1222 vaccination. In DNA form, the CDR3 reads TGTGCCATCACGCAGGCCCCGGGCAACTATGGCTACACCTTC. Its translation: CAITQAPGNYGYTF.